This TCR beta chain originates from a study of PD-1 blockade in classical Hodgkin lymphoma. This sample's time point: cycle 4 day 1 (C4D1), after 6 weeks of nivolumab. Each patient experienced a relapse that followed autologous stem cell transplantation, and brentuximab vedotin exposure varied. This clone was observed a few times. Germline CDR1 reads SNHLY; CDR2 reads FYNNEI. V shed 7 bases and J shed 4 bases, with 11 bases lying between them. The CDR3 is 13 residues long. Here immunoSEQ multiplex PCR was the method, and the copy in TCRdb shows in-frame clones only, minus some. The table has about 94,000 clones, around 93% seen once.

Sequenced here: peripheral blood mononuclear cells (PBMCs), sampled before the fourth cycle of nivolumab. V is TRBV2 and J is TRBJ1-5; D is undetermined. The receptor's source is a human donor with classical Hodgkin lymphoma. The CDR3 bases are TGTGCCAGCAACCTAGAAGGAAATCAGCCCCAGCATTTT. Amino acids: CASNLEGNQPQHF.